This is a list of T cell receptor beta chains from one sample in a study of CD8 T cells in ankylosing spondylitis. TCRdb processed the 5' RACE reads anew with MiXCR; each CDR3 protein has one entry. Found here are about 90,000 distinct CDR3 sequences, about 8.1% of them singletons; the top ten hold around 30%. Sequencing was performed on blood, either unsorted or a sorted T cell fraction (not recorded which). The source of these receptors is a male donor with ankylosing spondylitis. The CDR3 runs from the conserved cysteine through the conserved F or W. D genes are given only for firm matches. Size is omitted from some rows. Given values are once, few, many or a class for expanded clones.

V	size	D	J	length	CDR3	DNA
TRBV6-1	few	-	TRBJ2-1	15	CASSEEGGKANEQFF	TGTGCCAGCAGTGAAGAGGGCGGGAAGGCTAATGAGCAGTTCTTC
TRBV18	few	TRBD1	TRBJ2-7	12	CASSPGDSDQYF	TGTGCCAGCTCACCTGGGGACAGTGATCAGTACTTC
TRBV19	-	TRBD2	TRBJ2-1	17	CASSIVRASGSINEQFF	TGTGCCAGTAGTATAGTTAGGGCTAGCGGGAGTATCAATGAGCAGTTCTTC
TRBV30	-	TRBD1	TRBJ2-4	12	CAYRTGTNIQYF	TGTGCCTACAGGACAGGGACGAACATTCAGTACTTC
TRBV5-1	many	-	TRBJ1-1	16	CASSLKVEGYKTEAFF	TGCGCCAGCAGCTTGAAGGTGGAGGGGTATAAAACTGAAGCTTTCTTT
TRBV21-1	-	-	TRBJ2-1	15	CASSNQGGDYNEQFF	TGTGCCAGCAGCAACCAGGGCGGAGACTACAATGAGCAGTTCTTC
TRBV2	few	TRBD2	TRBJ2-7	14	CASSEARGGGEQYF	TGTGCCAGCAGTGAAGCCCGGGGGGGAGGCGAGCAGTACTTC
TRBV5-1	-	TRBD1	TRBJ2-4	14	CASSPGTGAGIQYF	TGCGCCAGCAGTCCCGGGACAGGGGCTGGCATTCAGTACTTC
TRBV7-9	-	-	TRBJ2-1	16	CASSSTYRDSYNEQFF	TGTGCCAGCAGCTCCACTTACCGGGACTCCTACAATGAGCAGTTCTTC
TRBV24-1	few	-	TRBJ1-5	15	CATSATHQGNQPQHF	TGTGCCACCAGTGCTACCCACCAAGGCAATCAGCCCCAGCATTTT
TRBV20-1	many	-	TRBJ2-1	16	CSARGSPGPSYNEQFF	TGCAGTGCCAGGGGCTCACCTGGTCCCTCCTACAATGAGCAGTTCTTC
TRBV20-1	many	TRBD2	TRBJ2-3	15	CSARGLAGEADTQYF	TGCAGTGCTAGAGGGCTAGCGGGAGAGGCAGATACGCAGTATTTT
TRBV12-3/TRBV12-4	few	-	TRBJ2-1	16	CASSTIPPGTLNEQFF	TGTGCCAGCAGTACCATCCCCCCCGGGACTCTCAATGAGCAGTTCTTC
TRBV25-1	many	-	TRBJ1-1	12	CASSLVPTEAFF	TGTGCCAGCAGTCTGGTTCCCACTGAAGCTTTCTTT
TRBV25-1	many	-	TRBJ1-1	15	CASSEFRAGDTEAFF	TGTGCCAGCAGTGAATTCCGGGCCGGGGACACTGAAGCTTTCTTT
TRBV12-3/TRBV12-4	few	-	TRBJ1-1	13	CASSLGWNTEASF	TGTGCCAGCAGCCTGGGGTGGAACACTGAAGCTTCCTTT
TRBV5-5	few	-	TRBJ2-7	15	CASSLAGSFSYEQYF	TGTGCCAGCAGCTTGGCTGGCAGCTTCTCCTACGAGCAGTACTTC
TRBV15	-	-	TRBJ1-5	15	CATSSLLDRYQPQHF	TGTGCCACCAGCTCCCTTCTCGACAGATATCAGCCCCAGCATTTT
TRBV6-6	many	-	TRBJ2-5	13	CASKWGEEETQYF	TGTGCCAGCAAATGGGGGGAAGAAGAGACCCAGTACTTC
TRBV5-1	-	-	TRBJ2-1	16	CASSFPDRKAYNEQFF	TGCGCCAGCAGCTTTCCTGACAGGAAGGCCTACAATGAGCAGTTCTTC
TRBV15	many	TRBD2	TRBJ2-1	15	CATSRDAGGSDEQFF	TGTGCCACCAGCAGAGATGCGGGAGGAAGCGATGAGCAGTTCTTC
TRBV6-1	many	-	TRBJ2-5	13	CASSGGGQETQYF	TGTGCCAGCAGTGGGGGTGGCCAAGAGACCCAGTACTTC
TRBV21-1	-	-	TRBJ2-1	17	CASTRTSGRNLGNEQFF	TGTGCCAGCACCCGGACTAGCGGGAGGAACCTTGGGAATGAGCAGTTCTTC
TRBV7-7	-	-	TRBJ2-1	15	CASSLGLGGVNEQFF	TGTGCCAGCAGCTTAGGTCTAGGGGGGGTCAATGAGCAGTTCTTC
TRBV9	few	-	TRBJ2-7	14	CASSPGAGSYEQYF	TGTGCCAGCAGCCCCGGAGCAGGTTCCTACGAGCAGTACTTC
TRBV7-9	many	-	TRBJ2-5	15	CASSLLGELGETQYF	TGTGCCAGCAGCTTATTGGGGGAGTTGGGAGAGACCCAGTACTTC
TRBV6-1	-	-	TRBJ2-3	16	CASTYDRAPSTDTQCF	TGTGCCAGCACATACGACCGGGCCCCGAGCACAGATACGCAGTGTTTT
TRBV4-1	-	TRBD2	TRBJ2-7	15	CASSQELAATYEQYF	TGCGCCAGCAGCCAAGAACTAGCGGCTACCTACGAGCAGTACTTC
TRBV4-1	-	TRBD1	TRBJ2-1	15	CASSPGQGLNNEQFF	TGCGCCAGCAGCCCGGGACAGGGACTGAACAATGAGCAGTTCTTC
TRBV11-2	-	-	TRBJ2-7	12	CASSLGTDEQYF	TGTGCCAGCAGCTTGGGGACCGACGAGCAGTACTTC
TRBV30	-	TRBD1	TRBJ2-7	16	CAWRSLGTANYYEQYF	TGTGCCTGGAGGAGCCTTGGGACAGCGAATTATTACGAGCAGTACTTC
TRBV7-9	many	TRBD2	TRBJ2-3	15	CASSFRTSGSDTQYF	TGTGCCAGCAGCTTCCGGACTAGTGGGTCGGATACGCAGTATTTT
TRBV7-6	many	-	TRBJ1-4	13	CASSLSGGEKLFF	TGTGCCAGCAGCCTTAGCGGGGGTGAAAAACTGTTTTTT
TRBV14	-	-	TRBJ1-1	13	CASSQDRRGPAFF	TGTGCCAGCAGCCAAGATCGCCGGGGCCCAGCTTTCTTT
TRBV5-6	few	TRBD1	TRBJ2-4	17	CASSLGATGAAKNIQYF	TGTGCCAGCAGCTTGGGGGCTACAGGGGCCGCCAAAAACATTCAGTACTTC
TRBV5-4	few	-	TRBJ1-1	13	CASTPGINTEAFF	TGTGCCAGCACCCCGGGGATTAACACTGAAGCTTTCTTT
TRBV12-5	-	-	TRBJ2-5	13	CASGLGAQETQYF	TGTGCTAGTGGTTTGGGGGCCCAAGAGACCCAGTACTTC
TRBV7-9	-	TRBD2	TRBJ2-5	15	CASSFGGGYQETQYF	TGTGCCAGCAGCTTCGGGGGGGGGTACCAAGAGACCCAGTACTTC
TRBV29-1	many	-	TRBJ2-1	12	CCGLNVNNEQFF	TGCTGCGGACTGAATGTGAACAATGAGCAGTTCTTC
TRBV5-1	-	TRBD2	TRBJ2-1	16	CASSLWALAGGDEQFF	TGCGCCAGCAGCTTGTGGGCGCTAGCGGGGGGGGATGAGCAGTTCTTC
TRBV27	-	-	TRBJ1-4	14	CASSPGTAGGKLFF	TGTGCCAGCAGCCCCGGGACGGCGGGTGGAAAACTGTTTTTT
TRBV20-1	-	-	TRBJ1-2	12	CSAPGANYGYTF	TGCAGTGCTCCGGGGGCTAACTATGGCTACACCTTC
TRBV19	-	-	TRBJ1-5	15	CASTPGQDNNQPQHF	TGTGCCAGTACCCCAGGCCAGGACAACAATCAGCCCCAGCATTTT
TRBV2	-	-	TRBJ2-3	11	CASSDQTPVYF	TGTGCCAGCAGCGACCAGACCCCCGTGTATTTT
TRBV13	few	TRBD2	TRBJ2-1	15	CATRAGGSGGNEQFF	TGTGCCACCAGAGCGGGAGGCTCTGGAGGGAATGAGCAGTTCTTC